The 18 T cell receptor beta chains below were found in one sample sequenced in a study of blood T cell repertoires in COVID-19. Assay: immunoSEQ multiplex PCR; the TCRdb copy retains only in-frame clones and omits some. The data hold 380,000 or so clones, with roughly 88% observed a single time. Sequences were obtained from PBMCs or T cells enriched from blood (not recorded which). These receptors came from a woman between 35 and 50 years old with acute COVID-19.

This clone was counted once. Written as DNA, the CDR3 is TGTGCCAGCAGCTTAGATTTGGCCCAGGGCGAGTCTCCTAACTATGGCTACACCTTC. Protein sequence: CASSLDLAQGESPNYGYTF. The chain carries TRBV11-2 and TRBJ1-2, with D possibly matching TRBD1 (5 bases). V lost 0 bases and J 0 bases, leaving 20 bases between the germline ends. Looked up from germline, CDR1 is SGHAT and CDR2 is FQNNGV. The CDR3 covers 19 residues.

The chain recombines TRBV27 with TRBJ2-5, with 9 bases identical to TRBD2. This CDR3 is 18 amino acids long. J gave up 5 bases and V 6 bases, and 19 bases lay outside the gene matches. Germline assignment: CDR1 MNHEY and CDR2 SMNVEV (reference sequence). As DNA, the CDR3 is TGTGCCAGCAGGACTTTGAAACGGCGGGGGGGCCATTCCGAGACCCAGTACTTC. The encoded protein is CASRTLKRRGGHSETQYF.

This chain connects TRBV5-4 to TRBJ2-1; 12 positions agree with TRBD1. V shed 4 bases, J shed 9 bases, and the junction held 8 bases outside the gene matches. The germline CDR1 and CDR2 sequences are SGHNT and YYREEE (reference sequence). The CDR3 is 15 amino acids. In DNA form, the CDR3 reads TGTGCCAGCAGCCACCCTGGGACAGGGGGCAGTGAGCAGTTCTTC. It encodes CASSHPGTGGSEQFF.

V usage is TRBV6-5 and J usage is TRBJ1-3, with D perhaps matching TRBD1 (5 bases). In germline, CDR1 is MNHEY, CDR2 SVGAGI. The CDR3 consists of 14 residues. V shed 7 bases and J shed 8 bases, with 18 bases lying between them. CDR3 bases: TGTGCCAGCAAGATAGGGGCCCAGCTGGACACCATATATTTT. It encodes CASKIGAQLDTIYF.

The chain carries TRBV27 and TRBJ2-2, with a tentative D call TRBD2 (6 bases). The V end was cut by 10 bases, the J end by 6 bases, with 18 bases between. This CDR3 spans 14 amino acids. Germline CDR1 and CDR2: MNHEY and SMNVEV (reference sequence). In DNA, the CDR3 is TGTGCCACCTCGGAGGGGCCTTCAGCCGGGGAGCTGTTTTTT. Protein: CATSEGPSAGELFF.

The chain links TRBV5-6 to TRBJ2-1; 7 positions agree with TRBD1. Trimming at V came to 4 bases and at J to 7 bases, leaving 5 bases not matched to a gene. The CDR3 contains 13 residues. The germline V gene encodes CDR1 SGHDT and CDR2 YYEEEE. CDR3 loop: CASSLLRGNEQFF. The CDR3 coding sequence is TGTGCCAGCAGCCTTCTCAGGGGGAATGAGCAGTTCTTC. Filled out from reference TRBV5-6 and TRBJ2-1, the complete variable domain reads DAGVTQSPTHLIKTRGQQVTLRCSPKSGHDTVSWYQQALGQGPQFIFQYYEEEERQRGNFPDRFSGHQFPNYSSELNVNALLLGDSALYLCASSLLRGNEQFFGPGTRLTVL.

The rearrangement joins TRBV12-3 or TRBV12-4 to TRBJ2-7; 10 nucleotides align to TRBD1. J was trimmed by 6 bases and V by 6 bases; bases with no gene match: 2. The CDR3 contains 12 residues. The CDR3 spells CASRGQGSEQYF. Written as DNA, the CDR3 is TGTGCCAGCAGGGGACAGGGGAGCGAGCAGTACTTC.

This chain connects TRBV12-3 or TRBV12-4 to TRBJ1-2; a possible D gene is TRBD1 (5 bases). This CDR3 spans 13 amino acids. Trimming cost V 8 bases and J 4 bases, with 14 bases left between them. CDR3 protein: CASSQGFGYGYTF. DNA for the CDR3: TGTGCCAGCTCCCAGGGCTTCGGCTATGGCTACACCTTC.

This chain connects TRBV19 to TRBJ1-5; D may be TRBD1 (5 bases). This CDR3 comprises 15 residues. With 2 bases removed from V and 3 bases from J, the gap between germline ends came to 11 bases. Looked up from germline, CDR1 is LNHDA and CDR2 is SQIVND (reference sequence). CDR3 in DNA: TGTGCCAGTAGTATAAATAAGGGGAACAATCAGCCCCAGCATTTT. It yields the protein CASSINKGNNQPQHF.

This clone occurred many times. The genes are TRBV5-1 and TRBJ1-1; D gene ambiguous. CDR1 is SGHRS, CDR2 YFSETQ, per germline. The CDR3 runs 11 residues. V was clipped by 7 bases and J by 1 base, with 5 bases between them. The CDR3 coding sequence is TGCGCCAGCCACTCGAACACTGAAGCTTTCTTT. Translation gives CASHSNTEAFF.

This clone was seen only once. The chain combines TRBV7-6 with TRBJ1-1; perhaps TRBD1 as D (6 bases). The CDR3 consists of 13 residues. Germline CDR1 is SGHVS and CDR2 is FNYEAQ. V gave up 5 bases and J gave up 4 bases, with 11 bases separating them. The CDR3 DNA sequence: TGTGCCAGCAGCACCACAGGGACCACTGAAGCTTTCTTT. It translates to CASSTTGTTEAFF.

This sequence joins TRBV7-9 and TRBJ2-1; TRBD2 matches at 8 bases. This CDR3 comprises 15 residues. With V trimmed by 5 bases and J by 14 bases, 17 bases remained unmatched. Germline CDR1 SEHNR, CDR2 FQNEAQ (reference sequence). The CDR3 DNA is TGTGCCAGCAGCCTACTTGAAGCGGGGGCCCTCTGGAAGTTCTTC. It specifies CASSLLEAGALWKFF. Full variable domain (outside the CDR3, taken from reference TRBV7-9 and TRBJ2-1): DTGVSQNPRHKITKRGQNVTFRCDPISEHNRLYWYRQTLGQGPEFLTYFQNEAQLEKSRLLSDRFSAERPKGSFSTLEIQRTEQGDSAMYLCASSLLEAGALWKFFGPGTRLTVL.

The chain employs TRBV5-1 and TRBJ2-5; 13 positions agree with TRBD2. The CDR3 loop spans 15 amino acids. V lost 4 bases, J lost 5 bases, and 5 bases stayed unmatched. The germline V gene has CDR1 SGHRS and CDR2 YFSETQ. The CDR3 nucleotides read TGCGCCAGCAGCACGGGACTAGCGGGGATGGAGACCCAGTACTTC. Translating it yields CASSTGLAGMETQYF.

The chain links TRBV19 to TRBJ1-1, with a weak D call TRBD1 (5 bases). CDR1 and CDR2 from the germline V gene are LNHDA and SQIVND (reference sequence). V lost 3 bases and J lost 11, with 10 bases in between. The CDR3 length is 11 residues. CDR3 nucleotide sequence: TGTGCCAGTAGTATGGGGCCTTCGGCTTTCTTT. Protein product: CASSMGPSAFF.

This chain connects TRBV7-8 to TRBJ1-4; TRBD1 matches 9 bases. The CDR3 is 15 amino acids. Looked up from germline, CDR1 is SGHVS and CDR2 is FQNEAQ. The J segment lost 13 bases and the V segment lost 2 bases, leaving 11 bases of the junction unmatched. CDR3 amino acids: CASSLYGTGNLGLFF. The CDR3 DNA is TGTGCCAGCAGCTTATATGGGACAGGGAATCTTGGACTGTTTTTT.

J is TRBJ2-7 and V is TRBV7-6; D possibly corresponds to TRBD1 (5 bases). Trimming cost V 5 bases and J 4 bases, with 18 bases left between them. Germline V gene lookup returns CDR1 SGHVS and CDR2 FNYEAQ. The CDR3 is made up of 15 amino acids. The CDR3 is CASSPLKGLWYEQYF. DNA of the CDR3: TGTGCCAGCAGCCCCCTCAAGGGGCTGTGGTACGAGCAGTACTTC.

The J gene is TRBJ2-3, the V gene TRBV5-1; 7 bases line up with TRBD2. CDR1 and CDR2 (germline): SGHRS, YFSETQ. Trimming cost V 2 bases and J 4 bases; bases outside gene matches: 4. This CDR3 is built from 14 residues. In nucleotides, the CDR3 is TGCGCCAGCAGCTTTGATAGCGGGTCAGATACGCAGTATTTT. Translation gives CASSFDSGSDTQYF.

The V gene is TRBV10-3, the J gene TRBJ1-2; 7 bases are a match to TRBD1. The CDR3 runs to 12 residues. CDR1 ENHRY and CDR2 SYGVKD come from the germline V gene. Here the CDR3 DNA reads TGTGCGACAGGGCCACTTAACTATGGCTACACCTTC. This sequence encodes CATGPLNYGYTF.